A single sample gave rise to the 25 T cell receptor beta chains below, sequenced in a study of blood T cell repertoires in COVID-19. Using immunoSEQ multiplex PCR, the repertoire was profiled, and TCRdb retains in-frame clones only, with some absent. The sample lists approximately 260,000 clones, approximately 84% occurring once. Input material: PBMCs or T cells enriched from blood (not recorded which). The receptor source for this set is a man aged 45-65 years who had recovered from COVID-19.

The chain carries TRBV7-2 and TRBJ2-1; 11 bases agree with TRBD1. Germline loops: CDR1 SGHTA, CDR2 FQGNSA. The CDR3 covers 18 residues. The J segment lost 8 bases and the V segment lost 1 base, leaving 13 bases of the junction unmatched. CDR3 residues: CASSLVLDRTGGRDEQFF. CDR3 in DNA: TGTGCCAGCAGCTTAGTCCTCGATAGGACAGGGGGCCGTGATGAGCAGTTCTTC.

This sequence joins TRBV7-9 and TRBJ2-1; 8 nucleotides align to TRBD1. The CDR3 has 15 amino acids. V was clipped by 3 bases and J by 8 bases; unmatched bases: 9. Germline CDR1 SEHNR, CDR2 FQNEAQ (reference sequence). The CDR3 region has the DNA TGTGCCAGCAGCTTTGTACAGGGGGTTCTCGATGAGCAGTTCTTC. It yields the protein CASSFVQGVLDEQFF.

The CDR3 region has the DNA TGTGCCAGCAGTCGGGACAACCGCAATCAGCCCCAGCATTTT. Translated: CASSRDNRNQPQHF. The chain couples TRBV2 to TRBJ1-5; possibly TRBD1 for D (6 bases). V gave up 5 bases and J gave up 2 bases, with 10 bases separating them. CDR1 is SNHLY, CDR2 FYNNEI, per germline. CDR3 length: 14 residues. Complete variable domain (other parts from reference TRBV2 and TRBJ1-5): EPEVTQTPSHQVTQMGQEVILRCVPISNHLYFYWYRQILGQKVEFLVSFYNNEISEKSEIFDDQFSVERPDGSNFTLKIRSTKLEDSAMYFCASSRDNRNQPQHFGDGTRLSIL.

The CDR3 sequence is CASSQGAGGMNEQYF. In DNA form, the CDR3 reads TGCGCCAGCAGCCAAGGAGCGGGAGGTATGAACGAGCAGTACTTC. V is TRBV4-3 and J is TRBJ2-7; 9 bases map to TRBD2. The CDR3 length is 15 residues. Germline trimming cut 1 base from V and 5 bases from J; bases unmatched to any gene: 6. CDR1 is LGHNA, CDR2 YSLEER, per germline.

The V gene is TRBV6-1, the J gene TRBJ2-7, with TRBD1 identical over 8 bases. The CDR3 is made up of 15 amino acids. V shed 3 bases and J 0 bases; nucleotides not matched to a gene: 4. Germline lookup yields CDR1 MNHNS and CDR2 SASEGT. CDR3 in amino acids: CASSDGQGSSYEQYF. CDR3 sequence (DNA): TGTGCCAGCAGTGACGGACAGGGAAGCTCCTACGAGCAGTACTTC.

The CDR3 region is CASSPGTGFNQPQHF. The CDR3 DNA is TGCGCCAGCAGCCCGGGGACAGGGTTTAATCAGCCCCAGCATTTT. This chain connects TRBV5-1 to TRBJ1-5, with 9 bases matching TRBD1. CDR3 length equals 15 residues. Germline trimming cut 4 bases from V and 4 bases from J; bases unmatched to any gene: 6. The germline CDR1 and CDR2 sequences are SGHRS and YFSETQ.

The chain has TRBV9 and TRBJ2-7; TRBD2 matches 8 bases. CDR3 length: 13 residues. Unmatched junction bases numbered 4, after V lost 3 bases and J lost 5 bases. Looked up from germline, CDR1 is SGDLS and CDR2 is YYNGEE. The CDR3 sequence: CASSAGGLHEQYF. CDR3 coding DNA: TGTGCCAGCAGCGCGGGAGGGCTTCACGAGCAGTACTTC.

Only a few counts were recorded for this clone. V usage is TRBV9 and J usage is TRBJ1-6, with 7 nucleotides matching TRBD1. Trimming took 3 bases from V and 7 from J; bases not matched to a gene: 10. Germline assignment: CDR1 SGDLS and CDR2 YYNGEE. The CDR3 has 16 residues. The CDR3 sequence is CASSARTGTANSPLHF. CDR3 DNA: TGTGCCAGCAGCGCAAGAACCGGGACAGCCAATTCACCCCTCCACTTT. Full variable domain (remainder filled in from reference TRBV9 and TRBJ1-6): DSGVTQTPKHLITATGQRVTLRCSPRSGDLSVYWYQQSLDQGLQFLIQYYNGEERAKGNILERFSAQQFPDLHSELNLSSLELGDSALYFCASSARTGTANSPLHFGNGTRLTVT.

This chain uses TRBV12-5 with TRBJ2-2, with a weak D call TRBD2 (6 bases). Between the trimmed V and J ends, which lost 0 bases and 0 bases, there was a span of 14 bases. The CDR3 extends over 18 amino acids. CDR1 and CDR2 from the germline V gene are LGHNT and FRNRAP. This chain's CDR3 is CASGLVAGRRPNTGELFF. The CDR3 DNA follows: TGTGCTAGTGGTTTGGTAGCGGGTAGGCGCCCGAACACCGGGGAGCTGTTTTTT.

The chain carries TRBV5-4 and TRBJ2-5, with 8 bases that match TRBD2. Germline assignment: CDR1 SGHNT and CDR2 YYREEE (reference sequence). V trimming: 4 bases; J trimming: 5 bases; junction bases outside the gene matches: 7. There are 14 residues in the CDR3. The CDR3 is CASSPSGSWETQYF. The CDR3 nucleotides read TGTGCCAGCAGCCCAAGCGGGAGTTGGGAGACCCAGTACTTC.

The CDR3: CASSWGRGRGTDTQYF. In DNA, the CDR3 is TGCGCCAGCAGTTGGGGGAGGGGCAGGGGCACAGATACGCAGTATTTT. V is TRBV5-1 and J is TRBJ2-3, with 7 nucleotides matching TRBD2. The CDR3 consists of 16 residues. Trimming at V came to 5 bases and at J to 1 base, leaving 10 bases not matched to a gene. Germline-derived CDR1 and CDR2 are SGHRS and YFSETQ.

This clone showed up just once. J is TRBJ1-2 and V is TRBV5-5, with unresolved D. CDR1 is SGHKS and CDR2 is YYEKEE in the germline V gene (reference sequence). V was shortened by 1 base and J by 0 bases, with 7 bases between the two germline ends. This CDR3 contains 14 residues. The CDR3 sequence: CASSLLVANYGYTF. The DNA of the CDR3 is TGTGCCAGCAGCTTGTTGGTAGCTAACTATGGCTACACCTTC.

J is TRBJ2-7 and V is TRBV3-1 (or the pseudogene TRBV3-2); 10 positions match TRBD1. Germline V lookup: CDR1 LGHDT, CDR2 YNNKEL (reference sequence). V gave up 8 bases and J gave up 5 bases; unmatched junction bases: 9. This CDR3 region has 14 residues. The CDR3 nucleotides are TGTGCCAGCGGCGACGGGGACAGGGGCGACGAGCAGTACTTC. Protein sequence: CASGDGDRGDEQYF.

The chain has TRBV28 and TRBJ1-6, with TRBD1 identical over 7 bases. Germline trimming cut 6 bases from V and 8 bases from J; bases unmatched to any gene: 7. Germline V gives CDR1 MDHEN, CDR2 SYDVKM. This CDR3 spans 14 amino acids. The CDR3 bases are TGTGCCAGCAGACCCGGACAGGCTTATTCACCCCTCCACTTT. This codes for CASRPGQAYSPLHF.

This clone has only one observation. The DNA of the CDR3 is TGTGCCAGCAGCTTATGGTCCAGGGGGCATTCACCCCTCCACTTT. Residues: CASSLWSRGHSPLHF. V is TRBV7-3 and J is TRBJ1-6; 8 bases are shared with TRBD1. Germline V CDR1 and CDR2: SGHTA, FQGTGA. CDR3 size: 15 residues. J lost 8 bases, V lost 2 bases, and 5 bases had no gene match.

The V gene is TRBV28, the J gene TRBJ2-7; the match to TRBD1 covers 8 bases. Unmatched junction bases numbered 16, after V lost 6 bases and J lost 6 bases. The CDR3 consists of 16 residues. Germline-derived CDR1 and CDR2 are MDHEN and SYDVKM. The CDR3 sequence is CASRGQAGLSPSEQYF. The CDR3 region has the DNA TGTGCCAGCAGGGGACAGGCGGGCCTCTCGCCTAGCGAGCAGTACTTC.

This clone was counted once. The chain combines TRBV7-2 with TRBJ2-6, with a possible D match to TRBD2 (6 bases). Trimming stripped 6 bases from V and 15 bases from J, with 15 bases between. The germline CDR1 and CDR2 sequences are SGHTA and FQGNSA. The CDR3 has 12 amino acids. CDR3 protein: CASRSAGKSLTF. The DNA of the CDR3 is TGTGCCAGCAGGTCTGCGGGGAAATCCCTGACTTTC. Together with reference TRBV7-2 and TRBJ2-6, the CDR3 gives the full variable domain: GAGVSQSPSNKVTEKGKDVELRCDPISGHTALYWYRQSLGQGLEFLIYFQGNSAPDKSGLPSDRFSAERTGGSVSTLTIQRTQQEDSAVYLCASRSAGKSLTFGAGSRLTVL.

The rearrangement links TRBV19 to TRBJ1-3; maybe TRBD1 (5 bases). Trimming shortened V by 10 bases and J by 2 bases, and 15 bases separated the two germline ends. This CDR3 has 14 residues. CDR1 and CDR2 from the germline V gene are LNHDA and SQIVND (reference sequence). CDR3 sequence reads: CATTMGRAGNTIYF. In nucleotides, the CDR3 is TGTGCCACTACGATGGGCAGGGCTGGAAACACCATATATTTT.

The V call is TRBV25-1, the J call TRBJ1-2; no clear D. The CDR3 totals 12 residues. Germline CDR1 and CDR2: MGHDK and SYGVNS. Trimming cost V 4 bases and J 1 base, with 4 bases left between them. DNA of the CDR3: TGTGCCAGCAGTGCCCGTAACTATGGCTACACCTTC. Encoded protein: CASSARNYGYTF.

CDR3 loop: CASSFGFGVEQYF. The CDR3 DNA follows: TGTGCCAGCAGTTTCGGTTTCGGGGTCGAGCAGTACTTC. The gene calls are TRBV27 and TRBJ2-7; D might be TRBD2 (5 bases). Per germline, CDR1 MNHEY and CDR2 SMNVEV (reference sequence). The CDR3 covers 13 residues. V lost 3 bases and J 6 bases, leaving 12 bases between the germline ends.

This chain links TRBV11-2 with TRBJ2-1; no clear D. Trimming shortened V by 5 bases and J by 4 bases, and 6 bases separated the two germline ends. CDR1 is SGHAT and CDR2 is FQNNGV in the germline V gene. This CDR3 region has 12 residues. In nucleotides, the CDR3 is TGTGCCAGCAGCCCCCGTTACAATGAGCAGTTCTTC. Protein sequence: CASSPRYNEQFF. Supplemented by reference TRBV11-2 and TRBJ2-1, the full variable domain reads EAGVAQSPRYKIIEKRQSVAFWCNPISGHATLYWYQQILGQGPKLLIQFQNNGVVDDSQLPKDRFSAERLKGVDSTLKIQPAKLEDSAVYLCASSPRYNEQFFGPGTRLTVL.

This clone came up once. This chain connects TRBV5-5 to TRBJ1-6, with D unclear. V dropped 3 bases and J dropped 0 bases, with 22 bases sitting between them. Germline CDR1 and CDR2: SGHKS and YYEKEE (reference sequence). The CDR3 is 20 residues long. Here the CDR3 DNA reads TGTGCCAGCAGCTCGTTCGCCCTCGGGCGGGCGAGCTCCTATAATTCACCCCTCCACTTT. Translating it yields CASSSFALGRASSYNSPLHF.

The chain carries TRBV14 and TRBJ1-2; 7 positions agree with TRBD1. Germline CDR1 reads SGHDN; CDR2 reads FVKESK. The CDR3 length is 13 residues. Losses at the gene ends were 6 bases for V and 4 bases for J; bases not matched to a gene: 5. In nucleotides, the CDR3 is TGTGCCAGCAGGTTACAGGGGTCCTATGGCTACACCTTC. It encodes CASRLQGSYGYTF.

The gene calls are TRBV5-4 and TRBJ2-7; 8 positions match TRBD1. Germline loops: CDR1 SGHNT, CDR2 YYREEE (reference sequence). With 0 bases clipped from V and 4 bases from J, the junction kept 9 bases outside the gene matches. The CDR3 sequence is 16 residues long. The CDR3 loop reads CASSLDPGQASYEQYF. In DNA, the CDR3 is TGTGCCAGCAGCTTGGATCCGGGACAGGCGTCTTACGAGCAGTACTTC.

V gene TRBV4-1 combines with J gene TRBJ1-4, with TRBD1 as a possible D gene (6 bases). Germline-derived CDR1 and CDR2 are MGHRA and YSYEKL. Deletions cut 0 bases from V and 6 bases from J, with 17 bases between. This CDR3 region has 17 residues. This CDR3 reads CASSQDRARGWDEKLFF. CDR3 DNA: TGCGCCAGCAGCCAAGATAGAGCCAGGGGATGGGATGAAAAACTGTTTTTT.